These 5 T cell receptor beta chains came from one sample sequenced in a study of OX40 agonist ivuxolimab in advanced cancers. Sequencing used immunoSEQ multiplex PCR; TCRdb keeps in-frame clones, though not all of them. The profile shows around 52,000 clones, nearly 85% of them singletons. The sequences come from CD4+ or CD8+ T cells sorted from blood, collected in a trial of the OX40 agonist ivuxolimab. The receptor source for this set is an adult with an advanced solid tumor such as melanoma, head and neck, liver or kidney cancer.

This chain joins TRBV28 and TRBJ1-1, with a possible D match to TRBD1 (6 bases). Germline V gene sequence: CDR1 MDHEN, CDR2 SYDVKM. This CDR3 has 16 amino acids. Deletions cut 8 bases from V and 1 base from J, with 20 bases between. CDR3 sequence reads: CASRLGGGLPNTEAFF. In DNA, the CDR3 is TGTGCCAGCCGACTCGGGGGGGGCCTACCGAACACTGAAGCTTTCTTT.

The chain is built from TRBV6-6 and TRBJ1-2, with D possibly TRBD1 on 6 matching bases. The CDR3 spans 15 residues. The V gene lost 4 bases and the J gene lost 6 bases, with 18 bases spanning the gap. Germline loops: CDR1 MNHNY, CDR2 SVGAGI (reference sequence). The CDR3 sequence is CASSFRGQGRNGYTF. CDR3 DNA: TGTGCCAGCAGTTTCCGAGGGCAGGGGAGGAATGGCTACACCTTC.

The V and J genes are TRBV29-1 and TRBJ2-7; D gene unclear. The CDR3 loop spans 17 amino acids. With 4 bases removed from V and 3 bases from J, the gap between germline ends came to 25 bases. Germline V lookup: CDR1 SQVTM, CDR2 ANQGSEA. The CDR3 here is CSVGSDWGTKEGYEQYF. Here the CDR3 DNA reads TGCAGCGTTGGTTCTGATTGGGGTACTAAAGAAGGCTACGAGCAGTACTTC.

V gene TRBV7-8 combines with J gene TRBJ2-5, with TRBD1 as a possible D gene (5 bases). The DNA end favors TRBJ2-7, so the J call may be wrong. The CDR3 loop spans 15 amino acids. The germline V gene has CDR1 SGHVS and CDR2 FQNEAQ. CDR3 amino acids: CASSPTTGTSYEQYF. The DNA of the CDR3 is TGTGCCAGCAGCCCGACAACAGGAACTTCCTACGAGCAGTACTTC.

The CDR3 reads CASSKTGGGGETQYF. The CDR3 DNA is TGTGCCAGCAGCAAAACAGGGGGCGGAGGAGAGACCCAGTACTTC. J is TRBJ2-5 and V is TRBV21-1; the D call in the table, TRBD1, was not verified against the DNA. TRBV21-1 is deemed a pseudogene. The CDR3 length is 15 residues.